This record concerns one T cell receptor beta chain sequence. Its antigen is not yet known. There are no base qualities to consult, and no much larger clone falls within one base. Separate from the roughly 650-subject first cohort, the validation cohort of about 130 subjects was the group to which the donors belonged. This entry comes from a study of cytomegalovirus exposure and HLA in healthy donors (TCRdb year 2017). For the study in its entirety: According to a later analysis, the 110 or so validation repertoires were produced on the same platform as the 666 repertoires of the first cohort. The study aimed to test whether cataloging public T cell receptors could reveal signatures of past pathogen exposure. Along with the approximately 650-subject first cohort, a separate validation cohort of over 90 different subjects was used. High-throughput TCR immunosequencing, statistical association of individual TCRs with disease status, and machine learning were combined to predict cytomegalovirus infection status.

As encoded in the germline V gene (reference sequence), CDR1 is LNHDA while CDR2 is SQIVND. The germline ends are 16 bases apart after V is trimmed by 7 bases and J by 4 bases. The CDR3, cysteine through phenylalanine, is 15 amino acids long. The CDR3 DNA has 45 bases and is translated from base 1. The investigation overall reported the following: A later analysis found that TCRs clustered in the first cohort also tended to co-occur in the approximately 120 validation repertoires, with 94% of cluster scores above 0. In the study, approximately 160 TCR beta chains were listed as associated with cytomegalovirus. All 120 or so repertoires were used to score co-occurrence in the validation cohort in a later analysis, because that analysis had no HLA typing for the cohort. The classifier was reported to diagnose cytomegalovirus status with high specificity and sensitivity in both the original cohort and the validation cohort. The authors suggested that the approach could potentially be extended to other disease states and immunological phenotypes. Across donors, most TCR sequences were observed very rarely, whereas some public TCRs were present in many individuals. In vitro tests confirmed that three of the cytomegalovirus-associated TCR beta chains recognize cytomegalovirus antigens.

Library preparation employed the immunoSEQ multiplex PCR assay. The published analysis was carried out like this. A statistical classification framework was built for diagnosing cytomegalovirus status from the catalog of TCR beta chain sequences. The immuneACCESS repertoire file appears here via TCRdb, limited to in-frame rearrangements. These files lack a portion of the clones; in checked studies, under half of the deficit traces to unresolved V genes, and the cause of the others is not known. The D gene and trimming were derived from the DNA, and the V and J assignments and clone size from that table. This sample holds 100,000 or so clones; about 90% were observed only once. The ten largest clones take up around 6% of the sample.

The sequenced sample was PBMCs. The rearranged chain carries TRBV19 and TRBJ2-2, with TRBD2 tentatively as D gene (7 bases match). The sequence derives from a man between 18 and 29 years old in good health and CMV-seropositive. The nucleotides are TGTGCCAGTACAGGGGACTACCGGGCCACCGGGGAGCTGTTTTTT. Translation gives CASTGDYRATGELFF.